This T cell receptor (beta chain) was recorded in a study of CD8 T cells in ankylosing spondylitis (dated by TCRdb to about 2017). Context from the whole study: To find TCR variants linked to disease, the study profiled T cell receptor beta repertoires in ankylosing spondylitis patients and healthy donors. Samples of peripheral blood were taken, and for ankylosing spondylitis patients, synovial fluid was collected as well. In total, the full study cohort was made up of 85 to 140 healthy donors and about two dozen ankylosing spondylitis patients. Findings and caveats that apply to the study as a whole: In peripheral blood, the disease-linked clones were found at relatively low frequencies and had a CD8+ phenotype. A TCR beta motif made up of 7 to 9 highly homologous amino acid variants appeared to be characteristic of blood from ankylosing spondylitis patients. The disease-linked clones were reported as significantly enriched in matched synovial fluid samples from ankylosing spondylitis patients. Some motif variants were previously reported in synovial fluid and blood of reactive arthritis patients, suggesting common disease-initiation mechanisms.

The instrument given in TCRdb is Illumina HiSeq 2500. Quantitative 5'-RACE with molecular barcodes was used to prepare TCR beta libraries. Processing in the source paper ran as follows. A new computational method, built on a probabilistic model of VDJ rearrangement, was used to identify disease-linked TCR variants. TCRdb handled the public reads itself, with Q25 trimming in fastp and clone calling in MiXCR, and kept productive beta chains. Rows with a matching CDR3 protein are joined into one entry that keeps the most common DNA and genes. TCRdb's processing, not the authors' own work, is the source of the V and J calls. A total of some 840,000 distinct CDR3 sequences appear in this sample, approximately 12% of them only once. The ten largest account for 0.51% of the sample. This clonotype was observed a few times. Its antigen is not yet known. Qualities for individual bases were not recorded, and no much larger clone is one base off.

The CDR3 covers 18 residues, taking in both the cysteine and the phenylalanine. Only the CDR3 portion is preserved as DNA: 54 bases, with reading frame beginning at the first base. Trimming leaves V shorter by 4 bases and J shorter by 1 base, with the junction holding 12 bases beyond the gene matches. According to the germline V gene (reference sequence), CDR1 reads LNHNV and CDR2 reads YYDKDF. The receptor chain draws on TRBV15 and TRBJ2-7; TRBD2 fits 11 bases in the junction. The sequence was collected from a male donor with ankylosing spondylitis. The sample taken for sequencing was blood, either unsorted or a sorted T cell fraction (not recorded which). In nucleotides, the sequence is TGTGCCACCAGCAAAAAATTAACTAGCGGGGGCCGATCCTACGAGCAGTACTTC. The resulting protein is CATSKKLTSGGRSYEQYF.